These T cell receptor beta chains were read from a single sample in a study of regulatory T cells in long-lasting Graves disease. Each CDR3 protein gets one entry after TCRdb re-called the multiplex PCR reads with MiXCR. The sample carries roughly 440,000 distinct CDR3 sequences, about a sixth recorded once. A further study also used this sample, focusing on T cells in Graves' hyperthyroidism and ophthalmopathy.

The sample was peripheral blood mononuclear cells (PBMCs), taken at new diagnosis, from a patient treated with antithyroid drugs. These TCRs come from a woman aged 18-29 years with Graves disease. Each CDR3 is given with its conserved first and last residue. D genes are given only for firm matches. Expanded clones are given a class, and other clones once, few, many or no size at all.

clone_size v_call d_call cdr3_aa
. TRBV5-1 TRBD2 CASSLTGLAGINEQFF
few TRBV29-1 TRBD2 CSVKTSGSYEQYF
. TRBV28 TRBD2 CASSPRGSGSLYEQYF
many TRBV20-1 . CSANHPGEASYEQYF
many TRBV13 . CASSLAFAYEQYF
many TRBV6-1 . CASRRTNSYNEQFF
. TRBV7-2 . CASSLLADRWNTYEQYF
. TRBV5-1 TRBD1 CASSFGQGVLETQYF
. TRBV25-1 . CASSLGGGEETQYF
many TRBV28 . CASSPRSGRYSNQPQHF
many TRBV5-1 . CASSLMGDAYEQYF
few TRBV7-9 . CASSPYGRPSYEQYF
few TRBV19 . CASSAAGDTNYGYTF
many TRBV28 . CASTTRFNPYEQYF
. TRBV20-1 . CSAPGRLRYGYTF
many TRBV30 TRBD2 CAWSRSSGSTDTQYF
many TRBV7-9 TRBD2 CASSTPPGLAGVASYEQYF
. TRBV6-1 . CASTTVIWNTEAFF
many TRBV5-6 . CASTEGLSWEQYF
. TRBV7-2 . CASSQDLGSEQYF
many TRBV6-5 . CASSSLSYNSPLHF
. TRBV29-1 . CSVEGPGMAYEQYF
many TRBV6-1 TRBD2 CASSPGTSGFYLLEQYF
many TRBV18 . CASSPRTDADTQYF
few TRBV6-1 TRBD1 CASSTRTGVSNQPQHF
many TRBV5-1 TRBD1 CASSLDATGGYNEQFF
many TRBV24-1 TRBD1 CATSETGGVNNEQFF
many TRBV30 . CAWSIGEGRSPQHF
few TRBV7-9 . CASSLGLYQGEQFF
. TRBV7-7 TRBD2 CASSLRLAGGPSTDTQYF
many TRBV18 . CASSPQPSTDTQYF
many TRBV3-1 . CASSQARQYTGELFF
many TRBV6-2/TRBV6-3 TRBD2 CASSHRTGLAGPGPNEQFF
many TRBV20-1 . CSARVSRAITGELFF
many TRBV6-2/TRBV6-3 . CASSPQGGEQYF